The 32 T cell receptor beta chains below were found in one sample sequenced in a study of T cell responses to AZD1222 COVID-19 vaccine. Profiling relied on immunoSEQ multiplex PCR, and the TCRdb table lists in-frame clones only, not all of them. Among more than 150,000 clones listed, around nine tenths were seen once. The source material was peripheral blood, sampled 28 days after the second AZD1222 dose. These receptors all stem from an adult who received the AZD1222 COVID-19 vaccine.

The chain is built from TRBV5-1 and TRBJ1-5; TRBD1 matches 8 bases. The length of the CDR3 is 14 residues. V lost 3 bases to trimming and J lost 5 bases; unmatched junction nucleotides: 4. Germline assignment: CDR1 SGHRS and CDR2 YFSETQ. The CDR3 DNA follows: TGCGCCAGCAGCTACGGACAGGGAGATCAGCCCCAGCATTTT. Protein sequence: CASSYGQGDQPQHF.

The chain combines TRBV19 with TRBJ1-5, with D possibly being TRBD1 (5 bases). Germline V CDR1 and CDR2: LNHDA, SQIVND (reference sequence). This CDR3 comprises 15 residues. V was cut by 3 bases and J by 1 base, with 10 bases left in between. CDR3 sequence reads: CASSITGVSNQPQHF. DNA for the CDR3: TGTGCCAGTAGTATCACGGGGGTGAGCAATCAGCCCCAGCATTTT.

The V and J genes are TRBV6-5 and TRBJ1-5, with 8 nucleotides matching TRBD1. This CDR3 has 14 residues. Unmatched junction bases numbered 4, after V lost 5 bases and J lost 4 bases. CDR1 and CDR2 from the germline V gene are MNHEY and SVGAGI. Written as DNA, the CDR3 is TGTGCCAGCAGTCGGGACAGGATTAATCAGCCCCAGCATTTT. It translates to CASSRDRINQPQHF.

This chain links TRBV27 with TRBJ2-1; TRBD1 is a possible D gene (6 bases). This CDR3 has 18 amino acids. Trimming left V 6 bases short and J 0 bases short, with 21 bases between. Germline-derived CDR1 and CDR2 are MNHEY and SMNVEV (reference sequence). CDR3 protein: CASRPLLSGTHSYNEQFF. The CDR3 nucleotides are TGTGCCAGCAGGCCACTCCTTTCGGGGACACACTCCTACAATGAGCAGTTCTTC.

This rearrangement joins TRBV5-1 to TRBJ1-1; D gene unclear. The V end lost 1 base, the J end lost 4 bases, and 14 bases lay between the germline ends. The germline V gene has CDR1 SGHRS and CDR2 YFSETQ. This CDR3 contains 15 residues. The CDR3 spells CASSLYEAMGTEAFF. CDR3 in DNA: TGCGCCAGCAGCTTGTACGAGGCGATGGGCACTGAAGCTTTCTTT. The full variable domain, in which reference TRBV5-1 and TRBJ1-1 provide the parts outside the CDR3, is KAGVTQTPRYLIKTRGQQVTLSCSPISGHRSVSWYQQTPGQGLQFLFEYFSETQRNKGNFPGRFSGRQFSNSRSEMNVSTLELGDSALYLCASSLYEAMGTEAFFGQGTRLTVV.

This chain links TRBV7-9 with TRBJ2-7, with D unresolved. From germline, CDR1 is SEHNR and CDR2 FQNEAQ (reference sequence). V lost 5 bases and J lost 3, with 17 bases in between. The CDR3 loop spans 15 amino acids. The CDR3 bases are TGTGCCAGCAGCCCGTGGGCGCCGGCGCGCTACGAGCAGTACTTC. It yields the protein CASSPWAPARYEQYF.

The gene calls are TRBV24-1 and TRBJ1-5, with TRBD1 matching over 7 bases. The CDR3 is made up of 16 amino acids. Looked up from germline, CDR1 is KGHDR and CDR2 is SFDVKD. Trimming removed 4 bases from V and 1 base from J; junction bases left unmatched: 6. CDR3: CATSDSGTASNQPQHF. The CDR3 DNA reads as TGTGCCACCAGTGACTCCGGGACAGCAAGCAATCAGCCCCAGCATTTT.

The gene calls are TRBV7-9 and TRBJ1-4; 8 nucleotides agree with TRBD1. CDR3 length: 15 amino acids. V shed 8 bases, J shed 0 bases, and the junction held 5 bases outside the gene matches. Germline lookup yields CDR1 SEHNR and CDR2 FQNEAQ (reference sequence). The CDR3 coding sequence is TGTGCCAGCCTCACAGGGGGTGCAACTAATGAAAAACTGTTTTTT. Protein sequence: CASLTGGATNEKLFF. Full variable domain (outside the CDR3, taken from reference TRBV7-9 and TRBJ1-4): DTGVSQNPRHKITKRGQNVTFRCDPISEHNRLYWYRQTLGQGPEFLTYFQNEAQLEKSRLLSDRFSAERPKGSFSTLEIQRTEQGDSAMYLCASLTGGATNEKLFFGSGTQLSVL.

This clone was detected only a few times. CDR3 sequence reads: CASSPTWVEQYF. Here the CDR3 DNA reads TGTGCCAGCAGCCCTACTTGGGTCGAGCAGTACTTC. The V gene is TRBV11-2, the J gene TRBJ2-7; D is undetermined. V gave up 5 bases and J gave up 6 bases, with 11 bases separating them. The germline V gene has CDR1 SGHAT and CDR2 FQNNGV. This CDR3 comprises 12 residues.

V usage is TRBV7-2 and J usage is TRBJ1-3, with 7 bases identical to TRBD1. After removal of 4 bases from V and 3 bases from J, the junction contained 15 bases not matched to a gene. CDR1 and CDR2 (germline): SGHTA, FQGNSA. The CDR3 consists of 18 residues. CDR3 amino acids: CASSSATPTGAGGNTIYF. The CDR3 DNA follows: TGTGCCAGCAGCTCTGCAACCCCTACAGGGGCTGGTGGAAACACCATATATTTT.

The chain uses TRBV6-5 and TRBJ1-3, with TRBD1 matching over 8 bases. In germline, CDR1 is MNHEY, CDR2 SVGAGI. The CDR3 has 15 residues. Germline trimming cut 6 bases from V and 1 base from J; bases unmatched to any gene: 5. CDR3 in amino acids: CASRRQGTSGNTIYF. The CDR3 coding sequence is TGTGCCAGCAGACGACAGGGGACATCTGGAAACACCATATATTTT.

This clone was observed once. The DNA for the CDR3 is TGTGCCAGCAGCTTAGATCCTAGCGGGAGCTACGAGCAGTACTTC. It codes for CASSLDPSGSYEQYF. The chain combines TRBV7-2 with TRBJ2-7; 10 bases map to TRBD2. Trimming took 1 base from V and 3 from J; bases not matched to a gene: 3. Germline lookup yields CDR1 SGHTA and CDR2 FQGNSA. The CDR3 is 15 amino acids.

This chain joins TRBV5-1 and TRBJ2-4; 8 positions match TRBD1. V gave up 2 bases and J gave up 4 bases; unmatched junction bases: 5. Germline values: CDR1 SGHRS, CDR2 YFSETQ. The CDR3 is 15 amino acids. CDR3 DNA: TGCGCCAGCAGCTTCCCAGGGACAGGTAAAAACATTCAGTACTTC. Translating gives CASSFPGTGKNIQYF. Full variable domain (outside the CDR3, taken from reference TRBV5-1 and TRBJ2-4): KAGVTQTPRYLIKTRGQQVTLSCSPISGHRSVSWYQQTPGQGLQFLFEYFSETQRNKGNFPGRFSGRQFSNSRSEMNVSTLELGDSALYLCASSFPGTGKNIQYFGAGTRLSVL.

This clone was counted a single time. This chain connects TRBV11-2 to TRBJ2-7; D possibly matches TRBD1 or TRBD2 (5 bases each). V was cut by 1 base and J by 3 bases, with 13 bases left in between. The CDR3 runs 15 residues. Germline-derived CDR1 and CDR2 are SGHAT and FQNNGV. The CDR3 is CASSLGAGTVYEQYF. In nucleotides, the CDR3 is TGTGCCAGCAGCTTAGGGGCCGGGACGGTCTACGAGCAGTACTTC.

CDR3 DNA sequence: TGTGCCAGCAGCCAAGATGCGACTAGCGGCTACAATGAGCAGTTCTTC. Protein product: CASSQDATSGYNEQFF. The chain combines TRBV14 with TRBJ2-1; 9 bases map to TRBD2. V trimming: 0 bases; J trimming: 3 bases; junction bases outside the gene matches: 3. CDR3 length: 16 residues. Per germline, CDR1 SGHDN and CDR2 FVKESK.

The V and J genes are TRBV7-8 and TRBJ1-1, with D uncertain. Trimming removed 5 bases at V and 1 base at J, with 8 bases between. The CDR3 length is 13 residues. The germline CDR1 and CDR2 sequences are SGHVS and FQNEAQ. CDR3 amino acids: CASSEQPNTEAFF. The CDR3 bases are TGTGCCAGCAGCGAACAGCCGAACACTGAAGCTTTCTTT.

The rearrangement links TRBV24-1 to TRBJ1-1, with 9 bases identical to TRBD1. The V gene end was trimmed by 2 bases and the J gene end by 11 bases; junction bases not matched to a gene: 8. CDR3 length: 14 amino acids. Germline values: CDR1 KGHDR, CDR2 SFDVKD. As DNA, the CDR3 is TGTGCCACCAGTGATTCAGGACAGGGGAGGAGGGCTTTCTTT. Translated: CATSDSGQGRRAFF.

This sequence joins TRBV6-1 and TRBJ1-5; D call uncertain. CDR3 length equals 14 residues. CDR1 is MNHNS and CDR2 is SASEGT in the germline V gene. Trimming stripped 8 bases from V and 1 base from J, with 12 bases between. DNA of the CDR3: TGTGCCAGCGGTGGAGCAGGAAGCAATCAGCCCCAGCATTTT. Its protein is CASGGAGSNQPQHF.

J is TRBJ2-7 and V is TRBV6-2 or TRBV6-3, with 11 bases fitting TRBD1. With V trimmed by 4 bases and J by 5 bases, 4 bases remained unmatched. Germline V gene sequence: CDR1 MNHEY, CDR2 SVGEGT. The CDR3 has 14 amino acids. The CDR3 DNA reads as TGTGCCAGCAGTTGGGGACAGGGGGGACACGAGCAGTACTTC. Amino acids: CASSWGQGGHEQYF.

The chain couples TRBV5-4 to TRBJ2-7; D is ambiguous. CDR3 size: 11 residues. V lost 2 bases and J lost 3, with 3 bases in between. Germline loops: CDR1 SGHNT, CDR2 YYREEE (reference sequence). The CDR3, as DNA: TGTGCCAGCAGCTTTGACTACGAGCAGTACTTC. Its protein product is CASSFDYEQYF.

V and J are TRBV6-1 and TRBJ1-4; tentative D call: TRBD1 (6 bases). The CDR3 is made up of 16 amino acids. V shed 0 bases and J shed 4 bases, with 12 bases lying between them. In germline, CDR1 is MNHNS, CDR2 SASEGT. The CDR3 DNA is TGTGCCAGCAGTGAAGCTATGACAGGTCTTAATGAAAAACTGTTTTTT. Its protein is CASSEAMTGLNEKLFF.

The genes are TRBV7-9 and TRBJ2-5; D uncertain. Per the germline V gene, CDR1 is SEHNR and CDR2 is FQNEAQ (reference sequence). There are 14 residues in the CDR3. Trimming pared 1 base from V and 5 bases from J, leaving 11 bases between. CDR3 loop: CASSLGGVRETQYF. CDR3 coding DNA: TGTGCCAGCAGCTTAGGTGGGGTCAGGGAGACCCAGTACTTC. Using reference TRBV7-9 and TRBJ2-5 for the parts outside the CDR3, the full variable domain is DTGVSQNPRHKITKRGQNVTFRCDPISEHNRLYWYRQTLGQGPEFLTYFQNEAQLEKSRLLSDRFSAERPKGSFSTLEIQRTEQGDSAMYLCASSLGGVRETQYFGPGTRLLVL.

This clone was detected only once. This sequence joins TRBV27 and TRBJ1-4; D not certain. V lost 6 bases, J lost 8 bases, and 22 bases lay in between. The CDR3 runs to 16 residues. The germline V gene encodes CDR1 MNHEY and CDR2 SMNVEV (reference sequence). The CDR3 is CASSPHDGGIREKLFF. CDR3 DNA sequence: TGTGCCAGCAGCCCACACGACGGCGGAATCCGGGAAAAACTGTTTTTT. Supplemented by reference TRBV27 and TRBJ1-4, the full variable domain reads EAQVTQNPRYLITVTGKKLTVTCSQNMNHEYMSWYRQDPGLGLRQIYYSMNVEVTDKGDVPEGYKVSRKEKRNFPLILESPSPNQTSLYFCASSPHDGGIREKLFFGSGTQLSVL.

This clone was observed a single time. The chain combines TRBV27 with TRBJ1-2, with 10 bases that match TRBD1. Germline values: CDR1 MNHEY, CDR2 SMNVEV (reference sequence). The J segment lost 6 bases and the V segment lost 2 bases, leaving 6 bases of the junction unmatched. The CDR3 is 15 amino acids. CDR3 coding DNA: TGTGCCAGCAGTTTAAGGACAGGGGGACCAAATGGCTACACCTTC. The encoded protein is CASSLRTGGPNGYTF.

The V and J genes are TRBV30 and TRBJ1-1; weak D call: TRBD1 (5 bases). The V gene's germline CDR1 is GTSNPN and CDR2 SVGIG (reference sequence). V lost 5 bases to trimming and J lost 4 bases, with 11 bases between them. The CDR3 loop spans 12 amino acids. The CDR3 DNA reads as TGTGCCTGGGGGGCGACGTTCACTGAAGCTTTCTTT. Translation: CAWGATFTEAFF.

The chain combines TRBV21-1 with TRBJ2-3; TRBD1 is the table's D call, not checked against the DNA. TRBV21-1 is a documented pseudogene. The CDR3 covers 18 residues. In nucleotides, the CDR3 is TGTGCCAGCAGCAAAGTATACAGGGGTGTGATGAGCACAGATACGCAGTATTTT. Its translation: CASSKVYRGVMSTDTQYF.

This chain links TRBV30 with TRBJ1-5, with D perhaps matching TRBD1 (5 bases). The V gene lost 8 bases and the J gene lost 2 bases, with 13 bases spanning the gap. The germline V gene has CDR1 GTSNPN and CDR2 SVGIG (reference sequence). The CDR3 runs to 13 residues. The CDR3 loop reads CASQGQGNQPQHF. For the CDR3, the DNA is TGTGCCAGCCAGGGTCAAGGCAATCAGCCCCAGCATTTT. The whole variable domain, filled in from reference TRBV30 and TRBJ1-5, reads SQTIHQWPATLVQPVGSPLSLECTVEGTSNPNLYWYRQAAGRGLQLLFYSVGIGQISSEVPQNLSASRPQDRQFILSSKKLLLSDSGFYLCASQGQGNQPQHFGDGTRLSIL.

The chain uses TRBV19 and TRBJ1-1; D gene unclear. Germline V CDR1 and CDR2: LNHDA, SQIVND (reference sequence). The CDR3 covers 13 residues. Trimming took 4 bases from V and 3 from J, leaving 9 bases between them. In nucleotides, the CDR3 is TGTGCCAGTAGTAGCGCTCGATACACTGAAGCTTTCTTT. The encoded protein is CASSSARYTEAFF.

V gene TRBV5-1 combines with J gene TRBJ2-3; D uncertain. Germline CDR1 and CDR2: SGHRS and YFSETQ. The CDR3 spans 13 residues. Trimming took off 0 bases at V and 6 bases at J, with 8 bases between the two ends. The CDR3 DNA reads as TGCGCCAGCAGCTTGGAATTGGCGGATACGCAGTATTTT. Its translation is CASSLELADTQYF.

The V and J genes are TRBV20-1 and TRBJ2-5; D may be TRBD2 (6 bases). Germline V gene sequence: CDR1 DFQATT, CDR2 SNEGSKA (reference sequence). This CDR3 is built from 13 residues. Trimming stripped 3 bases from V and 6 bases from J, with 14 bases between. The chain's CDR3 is CSASHLAIQTQYF. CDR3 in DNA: TGCAGTGCTAGTCATCTAGCGATCCAGACCCAGTACTTC.

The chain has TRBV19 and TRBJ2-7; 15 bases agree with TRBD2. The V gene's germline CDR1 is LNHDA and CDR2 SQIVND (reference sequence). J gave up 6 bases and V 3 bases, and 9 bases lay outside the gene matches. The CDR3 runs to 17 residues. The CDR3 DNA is TGTGCCAGTAGTATCATTGGGGGACTAGCGGGAGGTGGCGAGCAGTACTTC. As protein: CASSIIGGLAGGGEQYF.

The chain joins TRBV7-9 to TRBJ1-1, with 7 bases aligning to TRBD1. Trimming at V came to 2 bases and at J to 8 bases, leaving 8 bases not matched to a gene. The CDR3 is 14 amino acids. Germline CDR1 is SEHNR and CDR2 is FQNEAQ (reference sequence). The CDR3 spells CASSLTTGQNEAFF. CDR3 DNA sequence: TGTGCCAGCAGCTTAACCACGGGACAGAACGAAGCTTTCTTT.